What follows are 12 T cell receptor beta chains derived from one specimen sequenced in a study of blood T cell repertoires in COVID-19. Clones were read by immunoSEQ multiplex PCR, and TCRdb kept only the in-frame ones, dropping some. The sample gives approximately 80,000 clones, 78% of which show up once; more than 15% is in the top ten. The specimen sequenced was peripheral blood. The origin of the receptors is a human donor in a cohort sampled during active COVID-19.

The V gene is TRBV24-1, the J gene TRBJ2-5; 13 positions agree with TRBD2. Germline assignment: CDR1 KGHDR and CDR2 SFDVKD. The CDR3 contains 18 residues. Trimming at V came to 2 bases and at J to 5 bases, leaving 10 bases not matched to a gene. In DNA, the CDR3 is TGTGCCACCAGTGATTGGGACACTAGCGGGAGGGCCAAGGAGACCCAGTACTTC. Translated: CATSDWDTSGRAKETQYF.

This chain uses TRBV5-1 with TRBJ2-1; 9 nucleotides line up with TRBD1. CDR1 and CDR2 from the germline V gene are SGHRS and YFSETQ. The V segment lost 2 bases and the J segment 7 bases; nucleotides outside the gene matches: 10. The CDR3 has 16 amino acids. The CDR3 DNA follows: TGCGCCAGCAGCTTTAGGGACAGGGTCCTATGGAATGAGCAGTTCTTC. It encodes CASSFRDRVLWNEQFF.

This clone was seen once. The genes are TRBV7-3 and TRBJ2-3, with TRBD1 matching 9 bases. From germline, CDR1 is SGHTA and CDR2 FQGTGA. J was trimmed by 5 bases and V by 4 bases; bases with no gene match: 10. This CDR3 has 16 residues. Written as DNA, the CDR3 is TGTGCCAGCAGCTCCTCCGGGACAGGGAGTGGAGATACGCAGTATTTT. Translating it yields CASSSSGTGSGDTQYF.

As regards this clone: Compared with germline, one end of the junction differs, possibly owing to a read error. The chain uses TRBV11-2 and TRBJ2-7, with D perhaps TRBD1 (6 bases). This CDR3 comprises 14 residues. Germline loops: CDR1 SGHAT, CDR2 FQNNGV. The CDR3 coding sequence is TGTGCCAGCAGCTTAGGTACAGGGTCCTCCGAGCAGTACTTC. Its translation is CASSLGTGSSEQYF.

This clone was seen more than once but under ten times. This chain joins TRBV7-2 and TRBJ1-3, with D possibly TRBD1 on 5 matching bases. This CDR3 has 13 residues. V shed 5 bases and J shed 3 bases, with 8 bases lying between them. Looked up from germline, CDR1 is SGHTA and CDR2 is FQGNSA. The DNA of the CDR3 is TGTGCCAGCAGCCCCGACAGTGGAAACACCATATATTTT. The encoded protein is CASSPDSGNTIYF.

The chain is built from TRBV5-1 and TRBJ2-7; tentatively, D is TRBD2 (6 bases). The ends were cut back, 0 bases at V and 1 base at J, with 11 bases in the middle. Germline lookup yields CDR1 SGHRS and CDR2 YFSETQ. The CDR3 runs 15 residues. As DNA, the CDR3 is TGCGCCAGCAGCTTGGCCGGAGGGTATTCCTACGAGCAGTACTTC. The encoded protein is CASSLAGGYSYEQYF.

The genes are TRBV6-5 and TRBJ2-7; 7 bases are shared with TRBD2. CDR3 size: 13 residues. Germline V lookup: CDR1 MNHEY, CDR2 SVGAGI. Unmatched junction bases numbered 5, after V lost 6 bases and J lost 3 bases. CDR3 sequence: CASRGGGYYEQYV. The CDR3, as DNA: TGTGCCAGCAGGGGGGGAGGGTACTACGAGCAGTACGTC.

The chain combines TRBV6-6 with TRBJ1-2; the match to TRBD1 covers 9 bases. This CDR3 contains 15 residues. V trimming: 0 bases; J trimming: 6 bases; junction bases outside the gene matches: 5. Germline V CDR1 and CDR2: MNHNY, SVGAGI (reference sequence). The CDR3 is CASSYSGTGNDGYTF. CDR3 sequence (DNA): TGTGCCAGCAGTTACTCGGGGACAGGGAACGATGGCTACACCTTC.

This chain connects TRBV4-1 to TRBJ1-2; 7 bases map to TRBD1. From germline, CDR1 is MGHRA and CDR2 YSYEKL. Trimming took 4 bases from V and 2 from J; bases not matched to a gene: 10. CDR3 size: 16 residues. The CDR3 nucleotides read TGCGCCAGCAGCCCCTTCGGGACAGAAAAAAACTATGGCTACACCTTC. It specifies CASSPFGTEKNYGYTF.

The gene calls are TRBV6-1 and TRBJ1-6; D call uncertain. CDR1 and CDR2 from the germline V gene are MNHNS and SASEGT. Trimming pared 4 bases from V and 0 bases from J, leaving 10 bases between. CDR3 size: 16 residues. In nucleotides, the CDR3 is TGTGCCAGCAGTGTAGGTAGGAGCTCCTATAATTCACCCCTCCACTTT. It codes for CASSVGRSSYNSPLHF.

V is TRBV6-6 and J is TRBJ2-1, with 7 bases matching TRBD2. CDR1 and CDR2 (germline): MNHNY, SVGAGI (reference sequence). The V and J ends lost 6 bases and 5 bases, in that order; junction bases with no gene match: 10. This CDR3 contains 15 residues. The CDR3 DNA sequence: TGTGCCAGCAGACCTCGACTAGCTCCCCACAATGAGCAGTTCTTC. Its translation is CASRPRLAPHNEQFF.

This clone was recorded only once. The CDR3 DNA is TGCAGCGTGGAGACAGGGGAGGGCGGGGAGCTGTTTTTT. Its protein is CSVETGEGGELFF. This chain links TRBV29-1 with TRBJ2-2, with D possibly matching TRBD1 (8 bases). V was clipped by 6 bases and J by 7 bases, with 15 bases between them. There are 13 residues in the CDR3. CDR1 and CDR2 from the germline V gene are SQVTM and ANQGSEA.